The table lists the clone carrying this T cell receptor (beta chain) with a few counts. Its antigen is as yet unknown. This sample stems from a study of T-cell memory formation after mild COVID-19. About the study: Most TCR clusters belonged to a single donor.

CDR3 size: 12 residues. Germline lookup yields CDR1 SGHRS and CDR2 YFSETQ. The ends were cut back, 0 bases at V and 3 bases at J, with 3 bases in the middle. 5'RACE with constant-segment primers yielded barcoded, UMI-tagged TCR alpha and TCR beta cDNA libraries. TCRdb ran MiXCR on the 5' RACE reads and lists one entry per CDR3 protein. The repertoire holds 150,000 or so distinct CDR3 sequences, around a tenth seen once, with less than 4% in the top ten. Study outcomes and limitations: CD4/CD8 balance characterized clones contracting day 15 to 85, and CD4+ skew characterized later expanders. In second-wave clones peaking day 37, SARS-CoV-2 specificity remained unconfirmed.

The chain has TRBV5-1 and TRBJ1-1; the D is unclear. The sample comprised PBMCs or a T cell subset sorted from them (not recorded which). This clonotype originated in a man aged 18 to 30 who had mild COVID-19 (a few samples of this study predate the infection). Cell type and time point are not known. In DNA, the CDR3 is TGCGCCAGCAGCTTGGTGGACACTGAAGCTTTCTTT. Protein: CASSLVDTEAFF.